These 15 T cell receptor beta chains were sequenced from one sample in a study of blood T cell repertoires in COVID-19. The repertoire was sequenced with immunoSEQ multiplex PCR; TCRdb's copy has only in-frame clones and lacks some. The profile shows around 190,000 clones, roughly 90% of them singletons. Sequencing was carried out using peripheral blood. Source of these receptors: a man younger than 35 with active or convalescent COVID-19.

The chain couples TRBV7-3 to TRBJ1-1, with a tentative D call TRBD1 (5 bases). This CDR3 region has 14 residues. Germline V lookup: CDR1 SGHTA, CDR2 FQGTGA. The ends were cut back, 5 bases at V and 4 bases at J, with 14 bases in the middle. The CDR3 DNA is TGTGCCAGCAGCCAGGAGGGACGAGCCACTGAAGCTTTCTTT. This sequence encodes CASSQEGRATEAFF.

The chain has TRBV28 and TRBJ1-5; D not resolved. The germline V gene has CDR1 MDHEN and CDR2 SYDVKM. Trimming shortened V by 5 bases and J by 1 base, and 12 bases separated the two germline ends. This CDR3 is built from 15 residues. For the CDR3, the DNA is TGTGCCAGCAGTCCCAACCAAGAGAGCAATCAGCCCCAGCATTTT. Translation gives CASSPNQESNQPQHF.

The rearrangement links TRBV5-1 to TRBJ2-3; D unclear. V dropped 0 bases and J dropped 9 bases, with 8 bases sitting between them. The CDR3 runs to 12 residues. Germline V CDR1 and CDR2: SGHRS, YFSETQ. The chain's CDR3 is CASSLDGLTQYF. The CDR3 coding sequence is TGCGCCAGCAGCTTGGATGGCTTGACGCAGTATTTT.

The chain links TRBV27 to TRBJ1-2; no clear D gene. V was shortened by 0 bases and J by 7 bases, with 9 bases between the two germline ends. Germline CDR1 MNHEY, CDR2 SMNVEV (reference sequence). The CDR3 covers 13 residues. The CDR3 sequence: CASSLSGGRGYTF. DNA of the CDR3: TGTGCCAGCAGTTTATCCGGAGGGCGTGGCTACACCTTC.

The CDR3 DNA is TGTGCCAGCAGCGTAGGCCAGGGGAACGAAAAACTGTTTTTT. It specifies CASSVGQGNEKLFF. The V and J genes are TRBV9 and TRBJ1-4; perhaps TRBD1 as D (6 bases). Looked up from germline, CDR1 is SGDLS and CDR2 is YYNGEE. The CDR3 has 14 amino acids. Trimming took off 0 bases at V and 8 bases at J, with 11 bases between the two ends.

This sequence joins TRBV6-6 and TRBJ1-4; the match to TRBD1 covers 8 bases. V shed 6 bases, J shed 4 bases, and the junction held 4 bases outside the gene matches. Germline V gene sequence: CDR1 MNHNY, CDR2 SVGAGI (reference sequence). The CDR3 has 14 amino acids. The CDR3 DNA reads as TGTGCCAGCAGAAACGGACAGGGTAATGAAAAACTGTTTTTT. It specifies CASRNGQGNEKLFF.

The chain carries TRBV7-3 and TRBJ2-1; 9 positions agree with TRBD1. Germline trimming cut 5 bases from V and 3 bases from J; bases unmatched to any gene: 5. The V gene's germline CDR1 is SGHTA and CDR2 FQGTGA. The CDR3 loop spans 15 amino acids. CDR3 protein: CASSATGGLYNEQFF. CDR3 nucleotide sequence: TGTGCCAGCAGCGCAACAGGGGGCCTCTACAATGAGCAGTTCTTC.

The chain recombines TRBV19 with TRBJ1-5; D might be TRBD1 (6 bases). The V and J ends lost 4 bases and 6 bases respectively, with 16 bases between them. The CDR3 length is 15 residues. Germline loops: CDR1 LNHDA, CDR2 SQIVND (reference sequence). CDR3 protein: CASSTQGPVGQPQHF. The CDR3 DNA sequence: TGTGCCAGTAGTACGCAGGGGCCGGTGGGTCAGCCCCAGCATTTT. Full variable domain (rest looked up from reference TRBV19 and TRBJ1-5): DGGITQSPKYLFRKEGQNVTLSCEQNLNHDAMYWYRQDPGQGLRLIYYSQIVNDFQKGDIAEGYSVSREKKESFPLTVTSAQKNPTAFYLCASSTQGPVGQPQHFGDGTRLSIL.

The chain recombines TRBV29-1 with TRBJ2-7, with TRBD1 matching over 8 bases. Per the germline V gene, CDR1 is SQVTM and CDR2 is ANQGSEA. The junction had 10 bases not matched to a gene; V was cut back by 4 bases and J by 5 bases. The CDR3 spans 14 residues. CDR3 residues: CSVGRGLPNDEQYF. CDR3 sequence (DNA): TGCAGCGTTGGCAGGGGGCTTCCCAACGACGAGCAGTACTTC.

The V call is TRBV19, the J call TRBJ1-1; 8 nucleotides align to TRBD1. V lost 3 bases to trimming and J lost 7 bases; unmatched junction nucleotides: 4. This CDR3 spans 13 amino acids. CDR1 and CDR2 (germline): LNHDA, SQIVND (reference sequence). CDR3 coding DNA: TGTGCCAGTAGTATCGGACAGGGACTTGAAGCTTTCTTT. Protein sequence: CASSIGQGLEAFF.

The chain links TRBV9 to TRBJ1-1; tentative D call: TRBD1 (5 bases). CDR3 length: 15 amino acids. CDR1 is SGDLS and CDR2 is YYNGEE in the germline V gene. Trimming removed 0 bases at V and 4 bases at J, with 13 bases between. In nucleotides, the CDR3 is TGTGCCAGCAGCGTAGCGGGGGGAGACGGCACTGAAGCTTTCTTT. This codes for CASSVAGGDGTEAFF.

The rearrangement uses TRBV5-1 and TRBJ2-3, with 11 positions matching TRBD2. J gave up 1 base and V 3 bases, and 7 bases lay outside the gene matches. Germline CDR1 and CDR2: SGHRS and YFSETQ. The CDR3 has 17 amino acids. CDR3 in amino acids: CASSSGVAGGGTDTQYF. Here the CDR3 DNA reads TGCGCCAGCAGCTCGGGCGTAGCGGGAGGGGGCACAGATACGCAGTATTTT. The whole variable domain, remainder taken from reference TRBV5-1 and TRBJ2-3, is KAGVTQTPRYLIKTRGQQVTLSCSPISGHRSVSWYQQTPGQGLQFLFEYFSETQRNKGNFPGRFSGRQFSNSRSEMNVSTLELGDSALYLCASSSGVAGGGTDTQYFGPGTRLTVL.

CDR3 DNA sequence: TGCAGCGTTGGGGTTAGCGGGGCCTACACAGATACGCAGTATTTT. Encoded protein: CSVGVSGAYTDTQYF. The rearrangement uses TRBV29-1 and TRBJ2-3; 8 bases fit TRBD2. Germline V gene lookup returns CDR1 SQVTM and CDR2 ANQGSEA. This CDR3 comprises 15 residues. V lost 4 bases, J lost 2 bases, and 8 bases stayed unmatched.

The chain combines TRBV5-4 with TRBJ1-1, with 7 bases identical to TRBD1. J gave up 5 bases and V 4 bases, and 8 bases lay outside the gene matches. Germline CDR1 is SGHNT and CDR2 is YYREEE (reference sequence). There are 14 residues in the CDR3. The CDR3 DNA is TGTGCCAGCAGCCAGGAACAGGGGTGGACTGAAGCTTTCTTT. It specifies CASSQEQGWTEAFF. Full variable domain (remainder filled in from reference TRBV5-4 and TRBJ1-1): ETGVTQSPTHLIKTRGQQVTLRCSSQSGHNTVSWYQQALGQGPQFIFQYYREEENGRGNFPPRFSGLQFPNYSSELNVNALELDDSALYLCASSQEQGWTEAFFGQGTRLTVV.

The chain links TRBV3-1 (or the pseudogene TRBV3-2) to TRBJ2-7; D might be TRBD2 (6 bases). CDR3 size: 11 residues. CDR1 LGHDT and CDR2 YNNKEL come from the germline V gene (reference sequence). V lost 5 bases to trimming and J lost 7 bases, with 9 bases between them. The CDR3 loop is CASSFGGEQYF. As DNA, the CDR3 is TGTGCCAGCAGCTTCGGGGGTGAGCAGTACTTC.